Below, 15 T cell receptor beta chains from the same sample are listed, as sequenced in a study of blood T cell repertoires in COVID-19. Data came from immunoSEQ multiplex PCR; TCRdb stores just in-frame clones and leaves some out. This sample has roughly 130,000 clones; 80% to 90% occur once, and the top ten carry approximately 10%. The sequencing input was peripheral blood. The receptor set was obtained from a man in his 60s with active or convalescent COVID-19.

The chain couples TRBV5-1 to TRBJ1-2, with D maybe TRBD1 (5 bases). The germline CDR1 and CDR2 sequences are SGHRS and YFSETQ. The ends were cut back, 3 bases at V and 4 bases at J, with 13 bases in the middle. The CDR3 contains 14 residues. Here the CDR3 reads CASSWEGQGYGYTF. The CDR3 DNA follows: TGCGCCAGCAGCTGGGAAGGGCAGGGCTATGGCTACACCTTC.

V usage is TRBV6-5 and J usage is TRBJ2-2; D may be TRBD2 (8 bases). V was cut by 8 bases and J by 7 bases, with 17 bases left in between. Germline V gene data show CDR1 as MNHEY and CDR2 as SVGAGI. This CDR3 region has 14 residues. The DNA for the CDR3 is TGTGCCAGCCGGGAGGGAGGGGGCAACGGGGAGCTGTTTTTT. This codes for CASREGGGNGELFF.

This clone was counted between two and nine times. This rearrangement joins TRBV28 to TRBJ1-1; D is possibly TRBD1 (5 bases). Germline V lookup: CDR1 MDHEN, CDR2 SYDVKM. V was shortened by 4 bases and J by 2 bases, with 11 bases between the two germline ends. The CDR3 runs 14 residues. Written as DNA, the CDR3 is TGTGCCAGCAGTTCCTCGGGGACTAACACTGAAGCTTTCTTT. Translation: CASSSSGTNTEAFF.

The gene calls are TRBV5-1 and TRBJ2-5; D might be TRBD1 (5 bases). Germline CDR1 SGHRS, CDR2 YFSETQ. Trimming shortened V by 0 bases and J by 7 bases, and 13 bases separated the two germline ends. The CDR3 contains 14 residues. CDR3 coding DNA: TGCGCCAGCAGCTTGGGAGACAGCGTAGGGACCCAGTACTTC. It translates to CASSLGDSVGTQYF.

V is TRBV18 and J is TRBJ2-3; TRBD2 might be the D (5 bases). Germline loops: CDR1 KGHSH, CDR2 LQKENI. Trimming pared 4 bases from V and 0 bases from J, leaving 11 bases between. The CDR3 covers 15 residues. The CDR3 loop reads CASSQGRGSTDTQYF. DNA for the CDR3: TGTGCCAGCTCACAAGGGAGAGGGAGCACAGATACGCAGTATTTT.

The chain links TRBV6-2 or TRBV6-3 to TRBJ1-2, with no clear D. This CDR3 has 14 amino acids. The V and J ends lost 7 bases and 0 bases respectively, with 12 bases between them. The V gene's germline CDR1 is MNHEY and CDR2 SVGEGT. CDR3 region: CASTPSRANYGYTF. Here the CDR3 DNA reads TGTGCCAGCACCCCTTCGAGAGCTAACTATGGCTACACCTTC.

The chain has TRBV6-2 or TRBV6-3 and TRBJ2-7; D not resolved. Looked up from germline, CDR1 is MNHEY and CDR2 is SVGEGT. This CDR3 is built from 11 residues. Trimming stripped 3 bases from V and 4 bases from J, with 4 bases between. CDR3 protein: CASSYRYEQYF. The DNA for the CDR3 is TGTGCCAGCAGTTATCGGTACGAGCAGTACTTC.

The chain employs TRBV5-1 and TRBJ2-1; maybe TRBD1 (6 bases). CDR3 length: 13 residues. V dropped 5 bases and J dropped 8 bases, with 14 bases sitting between them. From germline, CDR1 is SGHRS and CDR2 YFSETQ. This CDR3 reads CASRIQGGDEQFF. In nucleotides, the CDR3 is TGCGCCAGCAGGATACAGGGTGGCGATGAGCAGTTCTTC.

The rearrangement links TRBV6-5 to TRBJ2-4, with no clear D. V was cut by 8 bases and J by 10 bases, with 9 bases left in between. The CDR3 extends over 10 amino acids. CDR1 and CDR2 from the germline V gene are MNHEY and SVGAGI. Written as DNA, the CDR3 is TGTGCCAGCGGCACCGGGATTCAGTACTTC. Protein: CASGTGIQYF.

The chain joins TRBV7-2 to TRBJ2-1; 9 nucleotides line up with TRBD2. The V gene end was trimmed by 1 base and the J gene end by 0 bases; junction bases not matched to a gene: 7. CDR3 length equals 18 residues. Per the germline V gene, CDR1 is SGHTA and CDR2 is FQGNSA. CDR3 in amino acids: CASSLVGLARSSYNEQFF. CDR3 nucleotide sequence: TGTGCCAGCAGCTTAGTGGGACTAGCTCGGAGCTCCTACAATGAGCAGTTCTTC. The entire variable domain, with the rest obtained from reference TRBV7-2 and TRBJ2-1, is as follows: GAGVSQSPSNKVTEKGKDVELRCDPISGHTALYWYRQSLGQGLEFLIYFQGNSAPDKSGLPSDRFSAERTGGSVSTLTIQRTQQEDSAVYLCASSLVGLARSSYNEQFFGPGTRLTVL.

The chain joins TRBV28 to TRBJ1-2; D is possibly TRBD1 (6 bases). With 8 bases removed from V and 3 bases from J, the gap between germline ends came to 16 bases. Germline V gene lookup returns CDR1 MDHEN and CDR2 SYDVKM. The CDR3 is 14 amino acids. The chain's CDR3 is CASRKQGSHYGYTF. For the CDR3, the DNA is TGTGCCAGCCGAAAACAGGGATCCCACTATGGCTACACCTTC.

The V call is TRBV28, the J call TRBJ2-3; 8 bases align to TRBD2. The CDR3 totals 16 residues. The trim removed 5 bases at V and 1 base at J, leaving 8 bases unmatched. Germline values: CDR1 MDHEN, CDR2 SYDVKM. CDR3 DNA: TGTGCCAGCAGTCCCCCGCCGGGAGGGGGCACAGATACGCAGTATTTT. Its translation is CASSPPPGGGTDTQYF.

This chain connects TRBV5-1 to TRBJ1-1; D ambiguous. Germline V lookup: CDR1 SGHRS, CDR2 YFSETQ. Trimming pared 0 bases from V and 3 bases from J, leaving 27 bases between. This CDR3 spans 20 amino acids. This CDR3 is CASSLGTAIFGRSVDTEAFF. The CDR3 bases are TGCGCCAGCAGCTTGGGCACGGCGATTTTCGGGAGATCGGTGGACACTGAAGCTTTCTTT.

The rearrangement uses TRBV18 and TRBJ1-4, with 7 bases lining up with TRBD1. This CDR3 has 14 residues. Germline V gene lookup returns CDR1 KGHSH and CDR2 LQKENI. Germline trimming cut 5 bases from V and 2 bases from J; bases unmatched to any gene: 2. The chain's CDR3 is CASSSTGTNEKLFF. The CDR3 nucleotides are TGTGCCAGCTCATCGACAGGGACTAATGAAAAACTGTTTTTT.

The chain combines TRBV5-1 with TRBJ2-1; 8 bases align to TRBD1. CDR1 is SGHRS and CDR2 is YFSETQ in the germline V gene. The length of the CDR3 is 15 residues. The V and J ends lost 4 bases and 4 bases, in that order; junction bases with no gene match: 7. CDR3 sequence: CASSPNRGRYNEQFF. CDR3 sequence (DNA): TGCGCCAGCAGCCCAAACAGGGGGAGGTACAATGAGCAGTTCTTC.